The sequence of this T cell receptor (beta chain) was determined in a study of blood T cell repertoires in COVID-19. Profiling relied on immunoSEQ multiplex PCR, and the TCRdb table lists in-frame clones only, not all of them. This sample has over 110,000 clones, with 60% to 85% found just once. Per the germline V gene, CDR1 is MNHEY and CDR2 is SVGAGI. The CDR3 runs to 16 residues. V was clipped by 4 bases and J by 5 bases; unmatched bases: 8. The TCR was taken from a woman aged 55-69 years with acute or convalescent COVID-19. V is TRBV6-5 and J is TRBJ1-6, with 7 bases matching TRBD1. Input material: peripheral blood. The CDR3 protein is CASSFQGQLNNSPLHF. CDR3 bases: TGTGCCAGCAGTTTCCAGGGACAGCTGAATAATTCACCCCTCCACTTT.